A selection of T cell receptor beta chains follows, all from one sample in a study of early T cells in non-severe SARS-CoV-2 infection. TCRdb reprocessed the 5' RACE reads via MiXCR and lists one record per CDR3 protein. The table shows 25,000 to 35,000 distinct CDR3 sequences, with approximately 5.2% occurring only once. Input material: whole blood. The receptors derive from an adult who was a healthcare worker with PCR-confirmed SARS-CoV-2 infection or an uninfected control (not recorded which). Both conserved end residues are part of each CDR3. The order of the fields is D gene, clone size, V gene, J gene, CDR3 protein, CDR3 DNA. D genes are given only for firm matches. A row's size may be missing; if present it is once, few, many or a size class.

>-|many|TRBV7-9|TRBJ2-1
CASSLYIGDSQQNEQFF
TGTGCCAGCAGCTTATATATCGGGGACTCCCAACAAAATGAGCAGTTCTTC
>TRBD2|many|TRBV20-1|TRBJ2-1
CSARDRLLAGAHNEQFF
TGCAGTGCTAGAGACAGGCTCTTAGCGGGGGCGCACAATGAGCAGTTCTTC
>-|many|TRBV7-2|TRBJ2-1
CASSLMSNEQFF
TGTGCCAGCAGCTTAATGAGCAATGAGCAGTTCTTC
>-|few|TRBV11-3|TRBJ2-2
CASSLGLGSNTGELFF
TGTGCCAGCAGCTTAGGACTAGGGAGTAACACCGGGGAGCTGTTTTTT
>-|-|TRBV11-2|TRBJ2-5
CASSLRVGDPRETQYF
TGTGCCAGCAGCCTGCGGGTGGGGGACCCGAGAGAGACCCAGTACTTC
>TRBD1|many|TRBV28|TRBJ1-3
CASSLTGTGVPGNTIYF
TGTGCCAGCAGCTTAACCGGGACAGGGGTCCCTGGAAACACCATATATTTT
>TRBD2|many|TRBV7-9|TRBJ2-7
CASSPGTSGPRAYEQYF
TGTGCCAGCAGCCCAGGGACTAGCGGTCCGAGGGCCTACGAGCAGTACTTC
>TRBD2|few|TRBV11-3|TRBJ2-1
CASSLGTSGSNEQFF
TGTGCCAGCAGCCTCGGGACTAGCGGATCTAATGAGCAGTTCTTC
>-|many|TRBV28|TRBJ2-7
CASSSVRGEQYF
TGTGCCAGCAGCTCAGTCAGGGGCGAGCAGTACTTC
>-|medium-sized|TRBV6-5|TRBJ2-7
CASSFGGTYEQYF
TGTGCCAGCAGCTTTGGAGGGACCTACGAGCAGTACTTC
>TRBD1|medium-sized|TRBV18|TRBJ2-1
CASSRSGTGVNEQFF
TGTGCCAGCTCACGCTCCGGGACAGGGGTTAATGAGCAGTTCTTC
>TRBD1|many|TRBV10-3|TRBJ2-1
CATDRGLSDEQFF
TGTGCCACTGACAGGGGACTTTCCGATGAGCAGTTCTTC
>-|few|TRBV5-6|TRBJ2-1
CASRNVGLGDNEQFF
TGTGCCAGCAGAAACGTTGGCCTAGGGGACAATGAGCAGTTCTTC
>-|many|TRBV5-1|TRBJ2-3
CASSLGVSGDTQYF
TGCGCCAGCAGCTTGGGGGTGTCCGGAGATACGCAGTATTTT
>-|-|TRBV13|TRBJ2-1
CASLPAGNINEQFF
TGTGCCAGCCTCCCGGCGGGGAACATCAATGAGCAGTTCTTC
>-|many|TRBV7-8|TRBJ2-3
CASSLMGSPRGTDTQYF
TGTGCCAGCAGCTTAATGGGATCCCCGAGAGGCACAGATACGCAGTATTTT
>-|few|TRBV4-1|TRBJ1-6
CASSRAGLRNSPLHF
TGCGCCAGCAGCCGAGCGGGCCTCCGAAATTCACCCCTCCACTTT
>-|many|TRBV18|TRBJ1-2
CASSLTRDINDGYTF
TGTGCCAGCTCGCTTACTAGGGACATCAACGATGGCTACACCTTC
>TRBD2|many|TRBV7-8|TRBJ2-1
CASSLILNSGSGPYNEQFF
TGTGCCAGCAGCTTGATTCTCAATAGCGGGAGCGGTCCTTACAATGAGCAGTTCTTC
>-|few|TRBV12-3/TRBV12-4|TRBJ1-2
CASSLNNYGYTF
TGTGCCAGCAGCCTCAATAACTATGGCTACACCTTC
>TRBD1|many|TRBV7-9|TRBJ2-2
CASSPTPGQGFTGELFF
TGTGCCAGCAGCCCGACGCCGGGACAGGGTTTCACCGGGGAGCTGTTTTTT
>-|many|TRBV29-1|TRBJ2-5
CSVEISDPLQETQYF
TGCAGCGTTGAAATCTCGGACCCCCTCCAAGAGACCCAGTACTTC
>-|many|TRBV11-2|TRBJ2-1
CASSPGTGSSYNEQFF
TGTGCCAGCAGCCCCGGGACGGGAAGCTCCTACAATGAGCAGTTCTTC
>-|many|TRBV20-1|TRBJ1-2
CSAYDYGYTF
TGCAGTGCCTATGACTATGGCTACACCTTC